This T cell receptor beta chain was identified during a study of blood T cell repertoires in COVID-19. Study information: T cells, B-cell-depleted T cells, or PBMCs provided the cDNA or gDNA that served as material.

Authors' analysis steps: Amplification from reference gene primers served as the basis for estimated nucleated cell counts. The protocol was immunoSEQ multiplex PCR, while the TCRdb copy is restricted to in-frame clones and leaves out a portion. For V, J and clone size, that table is used; D and trimming come from the DNA. The table lists about 220,000 clones, 80% to 90% of them singletons. The CDR3 has 15 residues. The germline V and J ends were trimmed by 1 base and 5 bases, with 15 bases remaining between them. Germline lookup yields CDR1 SGHRS and CDR2 YFSETQ. This clonotype was obtained from a woman aged 55-70 years who had recovered from COVID-19. The sample was peripheral blood. This chain joins TRBV5-1 and TRBJ1-2; D is perhaps TRBD1 (5 bases). CDR3 in amino acids: CASSLSVGPGYGYTF. As DNA, the CDR3 is TGCGCCAGCAGCTTGTCTGTGGGGCCCGGGTATGGCTACACCTTC.